Listed below are T cell receptor beta chains from one sample, sequenced in a study of T cells and Merkel cell carcinoma outcomes. TCRdb keeps only in-frame clones here, not all; method: immunoSEQ multiplex PCR. The sample consists of about 3,000 clones, roughly 85% of them appearing once. The sample comprised tumor tissue from Merkel cell carcinoma. The receptors were sampled from a human donor with Merkel cell carcinoma. CDR3s include the opening cysteine and the closing phenylalanine or tryptophan. The D gene is left open where the match is weak.

>NA|17|TRBJ2-6|TRBV7-9
CASSAPPGFSGANVLTF
>NA|13|TRBJ1-4|TRBV7-9
CASSSGLNEKLFF
>TRBD1|15|TRBJ1-1|TRBV9
CASSVGQGLSTEAFF
>NA|14|TRBJ2-2|TRBV28
CASSLGLNTGELFF
>NA|14|TRBJ1-6|TRBV2
CASRDRNTNSPLHF
>NA|12|TRBJ2-7|TRBV5-1
CASSPADGRQYF
>TRBD2|15|TRBJ2-2|TRBV18
CASSLLAGGTGELFF
>NA|13|TRBJ2-7|TRBV5-6
CASSPRQVYEQYF
>NA|13|TRBJ2-7|TRBV7-9
CASSFPPTYEQYF
>TRBD1|17|TRBJ1-4|TRBV9
CASSVARVGQGGEKLFF
>NA|15|TRBJ2-7|TRBV4-1
CASSQVDGPGYEQYF
>NA|14|TRBJ2-2|TRBV9
CASSVVAHTGELFF
>NA|14|TRBJ1-6|TRBV28
CASSTPSGGSPLHF
>TRBD1|13|TRBJ1-1|TRBV6-6
CASRNRGGTEAFF
>NA|14|TRBJ2-3|TRBV18
CVSSYSFDTDTQYF
>NA|14|TRBJ1-1|TRBV19
CASSERYMNTEAFF
>NA|15|TRBJ1-5|TRBV6-1
CASSVGPYSNQPQHF
>NA|11|TRBJ2-7|TRBV7-2
CASSQGSEQYF
>NA|14|TRBJ1-1|TRBV5-1
CASSLVEANTEAFF
>NA|15|TRBJ1-1|TRBV4-1
CASSPGQGVGTEAFF
>NA|15|TRBJ1-2|TRBV4-1
CASSQDFQGYYGYTF
>TRBD1|12|TRBJ1-1|TRBV5-1
CASSGGTGKAFF
>NA|16|TRBJ2-3|TRBV18
CASSLRGPTPADTQYF
>NA|13|TRBJ1-5|TRBV7-2
CASSLGGGQPQHF
>NA|14|TRBJ2-7|TRBV7-2
CASSLDASSYEQYF
>TRBD2|14|TRBJ2-5|TRBV11-1
CASSFSGGDKAQYF
>NA|15|TRBJ1-4|TRBV5-1
CASSRFRTGDEKLFF
>NA|13|TRBJ1-1|TRBV5-6
CASSLGGVSEAFF
>TRBD1|15|TRBJ1-5|TRBV27
CASSSQTGDNQPQHF
>NA|13|TRBJ1-1|TRBV18
CASSLPMGTEAFF
>NA|15|TRBJ1-5|TRBV7-2
CASSPKGGGYQPQHF
>NA|11|TRBJ1-2|TRBV28
CACRVQYGYTF
>NA|13|TRBJ1-5|TRBV18
CASSRSEDQPQHF
>TRBD1|18|TRBJ1-1|TRBV7-2
CASSGRPGQGWYSTEAFF
>NA|15|TRBJ1-2|TRBV18
CASSPHRRPWDGYTF
>NA|14|TRBJ2-7|TRBV28
CASSLSPGGYEQYF
>NA|16|TRBJ2-6|TRBV4-3
CASSIQKGSGANVLTF
>NA|12|TRBJ1-1|TRBV29-1
CSVEVQGPEAFF
>TRBD1|15|TRBJ2-1|TRBV19
CASSVGQVISNEQFF
>TRBD1|15|TRBJ2-3|TRBV2
CASSDRQGAADTQYF
>NA|12|TRBJ2-3|TRBV28
CASSINTDTQYF
>NA|15|TRBJ1-6|TRBV21-1
CASSRYRGPLIPLHF
>NA|14|TRBJ1-1|TRBV19
CASGVGGGDTEAFF
>TRBD2|16|TRBJ2-1|TRBV9
CASSVAKREGSHEQFF
>NA|15|TRBJ2-7|TRBV4-2
CASSQDWGASYEQYF
>TRBD1|13|TRBJ1-2|TRBV18
CASSPRQGDGYTF
>NA|16|TRBJ2-3|TRBV5-1
CASSPDPGYDTDTQYF
>TRBD1|14|TRBJ1-2|TRBV2
CASRPQGYGYGYTF
>NA|14|TRBJ2-2|TRBV2
CASKTSEYTGELFF
>NA|13|TRBJ1-2|TRBV6-6
CASSYDFNYGYTF
>NA|15|TRBJ2-5|TRBV6-6
CASGASVRPIGTQYF
>TRBD2|16|TRBJ2-7|TRBV6-5
CASSSPGEGRWYEQYF
>NA|13|TRBJ2-7|TRBV6-1
CASTDTPSYEQYF
>NA|14|TRBJ2-1|TRBV15
CATSRGPQYNEQFF
>NA|12|TRBJ2-3|TRBV9
CASSAGAETQYF
>TRBD1|16|TRBJ1-4|TRBV5-1
CASSSSTGTGNEKLFF
>NA|16|TRBJ1-6|TRBV12-5
CASGQGKVVGNSPLHF
>NA|16|TRBJ2-3|TRBV7-9
CASSGKGTTATDTQYF